This T cell receptor (beta chain) stems from a study of shared clonotypes between healthy human individuals. Repertoires were generated with immunoSEQ multiplex PCR, while TCRdb's copy carries only in-frame clones and drops some. There are 1 million to 1.3 million clones in the sample; more than 75% occur only once, and roughly 0.61% lies in the top ten. Germline V gene lookup returns CDR1 KGHSH and CDR2 LQKENI. Between the trimmed V and J ends, which lost 3 bases and 1 base, there was a span of 25 bases. CDR3 length: 20 residues. This rearrangement joins TRBV18 to TRBJ1-5; D ambiguous. The sequence was obtained from a man younger than 35 in good health. Some clones in this sample may be carry-over from other donors' samples. Sequenced: memory CD4+ T cells from PBMCs. Subset described: CD45RA-negative fraction. This chain's CDR3 is CASSPDGSTPFFLSNQPQHF. CDR3 DNA sequence: TGTGCCAGCTCACCTGACGGGTCAACCCCCTTCTTCCTCAGCAATCAGCCCCAGCATTTT.